Each of the 18 T cell receptor beta chains below was sequenced from the same sample in a study of T cell responses to AZD1222 COVID-19 vaccine. Sequencing used immunoSEQ multiplex PCR; TCRdb keeps in-frame clones, though not all of them. Of 45,000 to 50,000 clones in the sample, 70% to 90% were seen once. This specimen consisted of peripheral blood, obtained 28 days after the second AZD1222 dose. The receptors derive from an adult who received the AZD1222 COVID-19 vaccine.

The V and J genes are TRBV4-1 and TRBJ1-5; D possibly corresponds to TRBD1 (5 bases). Trimming stripped 8 bases from V and 3 bases from J, with 14 bases between. Germline-derived CDR1 and CDR2 are MGHRA and YSYEKL. This CDR3 is 14 amino acids long. The CDR3 here is CASRGSGANQPQHF. For the CDR3, the DNA is TGCGCCAGCCGGGGAAGTGGGGCCAATCAGCCCCAGCATTTT.

The chain has TRBV7-8 and TRBJ2-4; D possibly matches TRBD1 or TRBD2 (5 bases each). Germline CDR1 SGHVS, CDR2 FQNEAQ. Trimming cost V 1 base and J 7 bases, with 8 bases left between them. This CDR3 is built from 13 residues. The CDR3 reads CASSLGGFNIQYF. The DNA of the CDR3 is TGTGCCAGCAGCTTAGGGGGGTTTAACATTCAGTACTTC.

This chain uses TRBV6-2 or TRBV6-3 with TRBJ1-2; 7 bases map to TRBD1. Germline V gives CDR1 MNHEY, CDR2 SVGEGT. The trim removed 2 bases at V and 7 bases at J, leaving 10 bases unmatched. CDR3 length: 15 residues. The CDR3 DNA follows: TGTGCCAGCAGTTACCCCGGGAGGGGGCTTGGTGGCTACACCTTC. As protein: CASSYPGRGLGGYTF.

The V gene is TRBV6-5, the J gene TRBJ2-1; 12 nucleotides agree with TRBD2. The CDR3 has 15 amino acids. Germline values: CDR1 MNHEY, CDR2 SVGAGI. Trimming removed 4 bases from V and 5 bases from J; junction bases left unmatched: 3. The CDR3 bases are TGTGCCAGCAGTTCACTAGCGGGAGGCCACAATGAGCAGTTCTTC. Encoded protein: CASSSLAGGHNEQFF.

The rearrangement uses TRBV3-1 (or the pseudogene TRBV3-2) and TRBJ2-5, with D unclear. Germline-derived CDR1 and CDR2 are LGHDT and YNNKEL (reference sequence). The CDR3 is 14 residues long. V lost 1 base, J lost 6 bases, and 12 bases lay in between. As DNA, the CDR3 is TGTGCCAGCAGCCAAGGGATAGCAGTGAAGACCCAGTACTTC. Protein product: CASSQGIAVKTQYF.

The J gene is TRBJ2-1, the V gene TRBV9; D remains ambiguous. Germline CDR1 is SGDLS and CDR2 is YYNGEE. V lost 2 bases to trimming and J lost 5 bases, with 17 bases between them. The CDR3 sequence is 16 residues long. CDR3 sequence reads: CASSVGYSHLHNEQFF. Written as DNA, the CDR3 is TGTGCCAGCAGCGTCGGATACAGCCACCTCCACAATGAGCAGTTCTTC.

The chain combines TRBV19 with TRBJ2-7; TRBD1 aligns across 8 bases. Germline V gene data show CDR1 as LNHDA and CDR2 as SQIVND (reference sequence). Losses at the gene ends were 3 bases for V and 3 bases for J; bases not matched to a gene: 4. This CDR3 spans 14 amino acids. The CDR3 reads CASSIRDRNYEQYF. CDR3 DNA: TGTGCCAGTAGTATCCGGGACAGGAACTACGAGCAGTACTTC.

Judged by abundance, this clone is medium-sized. The chain couples TRBV6-5 to TRBJ2-1, with TRBD1 matching over 11 bases. The ends lost 5 bases at V and 6 bases at J; junction bases unmatched: 6. The CDR3 loop spans 15 amino acids. Germline assignment: CDR1 MNHEY and CDR2 SVGAGI. The CDR3: CASSTSGTGGNEQFF. CDR3 in DNA: TGTGCCAGCAGTACATCCGGGACAGGGGGCAATGAGCAGTTCTTC.

This clone was counted a single time. This sequence joins TRBV29-1 and TRBJ1-5; tentatively, D is TRBD1 (6 bases). The CDR3 contains 12 residues. Germline loops: CDR1 SQVTM, CDR2 ANQGSEA. The V gene lost 6 bases and the J gene lost 1 base, with 7 bases spanning the gap. The CDR3 reads CSVGTSNQPQHF. The DNA for the CDR3 is TGCAGCGTCGGGACAAGCAATCAGCCCCAGCATTTT. Based on the CDR3 plus reference TRBV29-1 and TRBJ1-5, the full variable domain is SAVISQKPSRDICQRGTSLTIQCQVDSQVTMMFWYRQQPGQSLTLIATANQGSEATYESGFVIDKFPISRPNLTFSTLTVSNMSPEDSSIYLCSVGTSNQPQHFGDGTRLSIL.

The gene calls are TRBV5-1 and TRBJ2-7, with D possibly being TRBD1 (5 bases). Looked up from germline, CDR1 is SGHRS and CDR2 is YFSETQ. The ends were cut back, 4 bases at V and 3 bases at J, with 11 bases in the middle. The length of the CDR3 is 13 residues. The CDR3 DNA reads as TGCGCCAGCAGCACAAGACAGAACTACGAGCAGTACTTC. As protein: CASSTRQNYEQYF.

V and J are TRBV3-1 (or the pseudogene TRBV3-2) and TRBJ2-5; D perhaps matches TRBD2 (6 bases). Per germline, CDR1 LGHDT and CDR2 YNNKEL (reference sequence). Trimming cost V 2 bases and J 4 bases, with 20 bases left between them. This CDR3 spans 17 amino acids. CDR3 sequence: CASSQSRSFAAGETQYF. The DNA of the CDR3 is TGTGCCAGCAGCCAATCACGAAGTTTTGCAGCGGGAGAGACCCAGTACTTC.

V usage is TRBV9 and J usage is TRBJ2-5, with D tentatively TRBD1 (7 bases). Germline V gene sequence: CDR1 SGDLS, CDR2 YYNGEE. The CDR3 consists of 14 residues. V gave up 3 bases and J gave up 5 bases, with 14 bases separating them. The CDR3 DNA sequence: TGTGCCAGCAGCGCGGGGGACAGTCGGGAGACCCAGTACTTC. This gives the protein CASSAGDSRETQYF.

The V and J genes are TRBV7-2 and TRBJ2-5; TRBD2 is a possible D gene (6 bases). Per germline, CDR1 SGHTA and CDR2 FQGNSA. The CDR3 extends over 14 amino acids. Trimming left V 0 bases short and J 3 bases short, with 8 bases between. The CDR3: CASSLAGGKETQYF. The CDR3 DNA follows: TGTGCCAGCAGCTTAGCGGGGGGAAAAGAGACCCAGTACTTC. The full variable domain, in which reference TRBV7-2 and TRBJ2-5 provide the parts outside the CDR3, is GAGVSQSPSNKVTEKGKDVELRCDPISGHTALYWYRQSLGQGLEFLIYFQGNSAPDKSGLPSDRFSAERTGGSVSTLTIQRTQQEDSAVYLCASSLAGGKETQYFGPGTRLLVL.

The chain has TRBV20-1 and TRBJ1-3; no clear D. Germline CDR1 and CDR2: DFQATT and SNEGSKA (reference sequence). V lost 7 bases, J lost 5 bases, and 6 bases lay in between. CDR3 length: 10 amino acids. The CDR3 here is CSVQRNTIYF. CDR3 in DNA: TGCAGTGTCCAACGAAACACCATATATTTT.

V gene TRBV15 combines with J gene TRBJ1-4; 7 bases align to TRBD1. The germline CDR1 and CDR2 sequences are LNHNV and YYDKDF (reference sequence). V shed 2 bases, J shed 15 bases, and the junction held 9 bases outside the gene matches. CDR3 length equals 13 residues. The CDR3 DNA is TGTGCCACCAGCAGAAGTCCAGGGGGGAAAATGTTTTTT. Amino acids: CATSRSPGGKMFF.

The rearrangement uses TRBV5-5 and TRBJ1-5; D is ambiguous. The V and J ends lost 3 bases and 4 bases respectively, with 23 bases between them. The CDR3 totals 18 residues. Germline CDR1 reads SGHKS; CDR2 reads YYEKEE (reference sequence). CDR3 amino acids: CASSSRIGLRPFNQPQHF. CDR3 DNA: TGTGCCAGCAGCTCTAGAATAGGCTTGCGACCGTTTAATCAGCCCCAGCATTTT.

The V and J genes are TRBV4-2 and TRBJ1-2, with a possible D match to TRBD1 (5 bases). Looked up from germline, CDR1 is LGHNA and CDR2 is YNFKEQ. The CDR3 sequence is 15 residues long. Trimming took 1 base from V and 6 from J, leaving 15 bases between them. The CDR3 region is CASSQVNRLGNGYTF. The CDR3 DNA reads as TGTGCCAGCAGCCAAGTTAACAGGCTGGGGAATGGCTACACCTTC.

This chain uses TRBV18 with TRBJ1-4; possible D gene TRBD1, 6 bases. Germline-derived CDR1 and CDR2 are KGHSH and LQKENI. The CDR3 consists of 14 residues. V shed 3 bases and J shed 6 bases, with 11 bases lying between them. In DNA form, the CDR3 reads TGTGCCAGCTCACCTAAACAGGGCGATGAAAAACTGTTTTTT. It translates to CASSPKQGDEKLFF.